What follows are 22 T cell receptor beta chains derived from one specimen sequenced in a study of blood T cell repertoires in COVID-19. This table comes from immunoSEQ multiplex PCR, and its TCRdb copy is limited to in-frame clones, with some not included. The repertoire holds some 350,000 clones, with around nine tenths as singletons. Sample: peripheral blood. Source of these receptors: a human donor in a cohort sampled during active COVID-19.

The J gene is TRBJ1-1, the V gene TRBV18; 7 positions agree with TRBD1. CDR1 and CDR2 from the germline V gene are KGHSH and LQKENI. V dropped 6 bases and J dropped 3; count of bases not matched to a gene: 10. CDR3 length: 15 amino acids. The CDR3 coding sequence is TGTGCCAGCTCCCCCAGAGGGCAGGGGGACACTGAAGCTTTCTTT. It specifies CASSPRGQGDTEAFF.

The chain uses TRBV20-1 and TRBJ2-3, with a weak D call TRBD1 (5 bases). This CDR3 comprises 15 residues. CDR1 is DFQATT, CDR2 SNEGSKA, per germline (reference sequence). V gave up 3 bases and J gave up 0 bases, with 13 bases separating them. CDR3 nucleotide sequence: TGCAGTGCTAGTGGGGCAGGAACTAGCACAGATACGCAGTATTTT. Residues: CSASGAGTSTDTQYF.

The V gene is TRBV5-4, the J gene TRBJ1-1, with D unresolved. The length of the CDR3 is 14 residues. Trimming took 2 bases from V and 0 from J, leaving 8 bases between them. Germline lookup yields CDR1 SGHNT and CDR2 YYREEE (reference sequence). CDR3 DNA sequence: TGTGCCAGCAGCTTTGAGATAATGAACACTGAAGCTTTCTTT. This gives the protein CASSFEIMNTEAFF.

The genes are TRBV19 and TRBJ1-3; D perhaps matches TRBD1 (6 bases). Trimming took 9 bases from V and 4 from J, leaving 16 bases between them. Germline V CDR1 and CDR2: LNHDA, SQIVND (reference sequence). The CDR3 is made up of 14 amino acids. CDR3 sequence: CASLLQGFGNTIYF. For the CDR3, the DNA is TGTGCCAGCCTCCTACAGGGCTTCGGAAACACCATATATTTT.

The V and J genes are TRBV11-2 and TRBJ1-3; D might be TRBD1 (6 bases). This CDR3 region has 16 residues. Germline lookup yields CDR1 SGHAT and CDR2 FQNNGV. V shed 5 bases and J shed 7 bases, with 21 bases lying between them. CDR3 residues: CASSPSRRGLGNTIYF. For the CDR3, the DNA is TGTGCCAGCAGCCCATCCAGGCGGGGGCTGGGGAACACCATATATTTT.

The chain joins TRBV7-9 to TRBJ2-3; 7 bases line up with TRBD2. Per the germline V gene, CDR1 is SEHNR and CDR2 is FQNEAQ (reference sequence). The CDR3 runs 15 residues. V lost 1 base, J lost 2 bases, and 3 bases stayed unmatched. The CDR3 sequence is CASSLEGTTTDTQYF. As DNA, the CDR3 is TGTGCCAGCAGCTTAGAGGGGACTACCACAGATACGCAGTATTTT.

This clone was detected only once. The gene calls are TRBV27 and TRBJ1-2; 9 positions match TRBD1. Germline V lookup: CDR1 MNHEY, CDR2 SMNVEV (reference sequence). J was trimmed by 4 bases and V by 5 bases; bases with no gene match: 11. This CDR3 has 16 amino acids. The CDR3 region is CASSPSLGTGLYGYTF. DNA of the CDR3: TGTGCCAGCAGTCCTTCCCTCGGGACAGGGCTCTATGGCTACACCTTC.

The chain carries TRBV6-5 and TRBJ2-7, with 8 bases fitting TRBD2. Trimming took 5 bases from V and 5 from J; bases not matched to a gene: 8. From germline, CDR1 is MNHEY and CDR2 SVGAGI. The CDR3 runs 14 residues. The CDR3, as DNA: TGTGCCAGCAGTCTGACCGGGAGGGCCCACGAGCAGTACTTC. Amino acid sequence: CASSLTGRAHEQYF.

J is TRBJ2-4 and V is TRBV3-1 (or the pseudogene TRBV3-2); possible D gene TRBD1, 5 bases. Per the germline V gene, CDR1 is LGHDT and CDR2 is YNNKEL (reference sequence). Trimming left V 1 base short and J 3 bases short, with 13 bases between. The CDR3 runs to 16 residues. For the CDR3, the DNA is TGTGCCAGCAGCCAAGGGAAGGGCACAGGCAAAAACATTCAGTACTTC. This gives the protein CASSQGKGTGKNIQYF.

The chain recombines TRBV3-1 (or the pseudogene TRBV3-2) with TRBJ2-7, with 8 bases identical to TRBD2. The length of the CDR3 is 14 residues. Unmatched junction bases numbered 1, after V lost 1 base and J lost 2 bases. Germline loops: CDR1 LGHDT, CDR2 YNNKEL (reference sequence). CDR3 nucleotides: TGTGCCAGCAGCCAAGTAGCGGGACCCTACGAGCAGTACTTC. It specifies CASSQVAGPYEQYF.

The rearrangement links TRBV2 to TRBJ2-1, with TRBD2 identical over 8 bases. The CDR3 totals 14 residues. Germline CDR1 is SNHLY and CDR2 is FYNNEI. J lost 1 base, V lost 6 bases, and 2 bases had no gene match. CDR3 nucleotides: TGTGCCAGCAGGCGCGGGGGGTCCTACAATGAGCAGTTCTTC. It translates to CASRRGGSYNEQFF.

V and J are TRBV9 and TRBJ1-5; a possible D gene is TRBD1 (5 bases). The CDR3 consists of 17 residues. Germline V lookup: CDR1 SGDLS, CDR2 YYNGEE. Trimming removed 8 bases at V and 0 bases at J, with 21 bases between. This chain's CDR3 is CASPDIQETDSNQPQHF. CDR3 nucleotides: TGTGCCAGTCCCGATATACAGGAGACAGATAGCAATCAGCCCCAGCATTTT.

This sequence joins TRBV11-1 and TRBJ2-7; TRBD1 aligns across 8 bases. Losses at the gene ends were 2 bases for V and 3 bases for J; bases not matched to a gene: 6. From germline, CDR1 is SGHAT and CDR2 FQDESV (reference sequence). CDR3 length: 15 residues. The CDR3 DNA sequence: TGTGCCAGCAGCTTAATGGGGACAGGAATCTACGAGCAGTACTTC. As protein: CASSLMGTGIYEQYF.

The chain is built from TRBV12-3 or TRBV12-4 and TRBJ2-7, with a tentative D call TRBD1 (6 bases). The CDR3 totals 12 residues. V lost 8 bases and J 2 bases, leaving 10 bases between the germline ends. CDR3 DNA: TGTGCCAGCTCGAGGACAGCCTACGAGCAGTACTTC. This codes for CASSRTAYEQYF.

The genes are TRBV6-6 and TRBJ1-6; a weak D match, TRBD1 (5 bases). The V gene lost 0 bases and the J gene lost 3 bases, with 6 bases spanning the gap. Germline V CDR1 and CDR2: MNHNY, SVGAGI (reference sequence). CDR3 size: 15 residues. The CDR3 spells CASSYSQGYNSPLHF. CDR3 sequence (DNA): TGTGCCAGCAGTTACTCGCAGGGCTATAATTCACCCCTCCACTTT.

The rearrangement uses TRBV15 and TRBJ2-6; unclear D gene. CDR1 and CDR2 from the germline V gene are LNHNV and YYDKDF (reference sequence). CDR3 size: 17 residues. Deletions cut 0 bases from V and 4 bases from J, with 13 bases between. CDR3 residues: CATSRDRVVSGANVLTF. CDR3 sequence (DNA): TGTGCCACCAGCAGAGATCGGGTGGTTTCCGGGGCCAACGTCCTGACTTTC. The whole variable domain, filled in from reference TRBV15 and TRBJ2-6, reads DAMVIQNPRYQVTQFGKPVTLSCSQTLNHNVMYWYQQKSSQAPKLLFHYYDKDFNNEADTPDNFQSRRPNTSFCFLDIRSPGLGDTAMYLCATSRDRVVSGANVLTFGAGSRLTVL.

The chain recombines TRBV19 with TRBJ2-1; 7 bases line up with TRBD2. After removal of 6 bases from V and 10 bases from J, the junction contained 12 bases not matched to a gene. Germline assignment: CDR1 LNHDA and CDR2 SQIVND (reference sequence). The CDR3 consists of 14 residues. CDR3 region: CASRPLGGFNEQFF. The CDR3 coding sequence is TGTGCCAGTAGGCCCCTGGGGGGGTTTAACGAGCAGTTCTTC.

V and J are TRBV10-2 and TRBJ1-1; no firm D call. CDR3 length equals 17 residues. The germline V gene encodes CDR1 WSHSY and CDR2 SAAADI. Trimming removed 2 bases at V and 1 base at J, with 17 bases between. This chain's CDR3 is CASSETSSIPRNTEAFF. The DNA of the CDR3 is TGCGCCAGCAGTGAGACATCTTCAATCCCAAGGAACACTGAAGCTTTCTTT.

DNA for the CDR3: TGTGCCAGTAGTATAGGGGGACAGATATATGGCTACACCTTC. Amino acids: CASSIGGQIYGYTF. The rearrangement uses TRBV19 and TRBJ1-2; TRBD1 agrees at 7 bases. The CDR3 is 14 amino acids. The germline gives CDR1 LNHDA, CDR2 SQIVND (reference sequence). Trimming removed 1 base from V and 5 bases from J; junction bases left unmatched: 4.

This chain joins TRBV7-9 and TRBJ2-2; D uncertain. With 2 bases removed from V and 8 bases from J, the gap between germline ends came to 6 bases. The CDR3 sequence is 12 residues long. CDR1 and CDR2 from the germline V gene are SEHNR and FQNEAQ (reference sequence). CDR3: CASSLSLGELFF. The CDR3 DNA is TGTGCCAGCAGCTTATCACTAGGGGAGCTGTTTTTT.

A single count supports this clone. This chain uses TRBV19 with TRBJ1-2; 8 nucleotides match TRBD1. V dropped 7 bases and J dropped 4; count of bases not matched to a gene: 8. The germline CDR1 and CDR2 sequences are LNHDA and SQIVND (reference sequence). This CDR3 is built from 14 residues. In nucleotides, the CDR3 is TGTGCCAGTACCGAACAGGGGGAGGTCTATGGCTACACCTTC. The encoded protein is CASTEQGEVYGYTF.

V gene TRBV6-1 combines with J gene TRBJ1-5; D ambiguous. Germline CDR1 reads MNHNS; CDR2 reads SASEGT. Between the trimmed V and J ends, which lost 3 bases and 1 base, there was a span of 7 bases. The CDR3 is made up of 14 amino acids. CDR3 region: CASSEGRSNQPQHF. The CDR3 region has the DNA TGTGCCAGCAGTGAGGGCCGAAGCAATCAGCCCCAGCATTTT.